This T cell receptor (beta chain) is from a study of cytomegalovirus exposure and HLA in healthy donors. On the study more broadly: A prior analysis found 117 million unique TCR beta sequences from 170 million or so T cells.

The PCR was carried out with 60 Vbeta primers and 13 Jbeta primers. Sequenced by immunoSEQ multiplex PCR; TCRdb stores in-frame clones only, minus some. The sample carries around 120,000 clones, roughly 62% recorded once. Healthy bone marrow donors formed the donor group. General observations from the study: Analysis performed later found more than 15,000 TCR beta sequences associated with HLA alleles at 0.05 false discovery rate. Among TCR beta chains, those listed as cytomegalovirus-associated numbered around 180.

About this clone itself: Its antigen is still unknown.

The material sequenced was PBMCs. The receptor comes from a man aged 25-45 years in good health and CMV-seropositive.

CDR3 protein: CASSEASGYF. The CDR3 coding sequence is TGTGCCAGCAGTGAGGCAAGCGGGTACTTC. The chain joins TRBV6-1 to TRBJ2-5; TRBD2 might be the D (5 bases). The germline V gene encodes CDR1 MNHNS and CDR2 SASEGT. This CDR3 comprises 10 residues. V lost 3 bases and J lost 13, with 9 bases in between.